This TCR beta chain was recovered during a study of T cell repertoires in cytomegalovirus infection. On the study more broadly: As its CMV epitopes, the study selected recently identified HLA-C-restricted and well-studied HLA-B-restricted targets. Through public TCR beta signatures, both CMV infection and matching HLA type were indicated.

Points from the study as a whole: CMV carriers with the relevant HLA were identified by cumulative public TCR beta family frequency.

CDR3 size: 16 residues. The trim removed 3 bases at V and 1 base at J, leaving 8 bases unmatched. Concerning this clonotype: As yet, its antigen is unknown.

TCRdb re-called the reads with MiXCR, one entry per CDR3 protein. This sample has some 480,000 distinct CDR3 sequences, with more than 30% found just once. The sequence was obtained from a human donor in good health (CMV status not recorded). Some clones in this sample may be carry-over from other donors' samples. The chain carries TRBV12-3 or TRBV12-4 and TRBJ2-5, with TRBD1 matching 7 bases. The sequencing here drew on cultured PBMCs, taken from culture after CMV antigen stimulation. CDR3 residues: CASSFYWDRRQETQYF. The CDR3 DNA reads as TGTGCCAGCAGTTTTTATTGGGACAGACGCCAAGAGACCCAGTACTTC.